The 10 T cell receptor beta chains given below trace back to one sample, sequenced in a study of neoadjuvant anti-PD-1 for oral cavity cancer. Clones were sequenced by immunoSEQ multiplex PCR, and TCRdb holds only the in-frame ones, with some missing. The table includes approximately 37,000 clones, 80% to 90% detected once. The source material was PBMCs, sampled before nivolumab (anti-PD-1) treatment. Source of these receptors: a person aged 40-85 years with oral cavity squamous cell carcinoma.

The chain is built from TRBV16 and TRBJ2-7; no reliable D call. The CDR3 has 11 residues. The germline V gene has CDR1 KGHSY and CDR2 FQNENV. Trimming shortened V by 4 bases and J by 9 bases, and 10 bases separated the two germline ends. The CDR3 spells CASSREAGQYF. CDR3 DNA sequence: TGTGCCAGCAGCCGAGAGGCCGGGCAGTACTTC.

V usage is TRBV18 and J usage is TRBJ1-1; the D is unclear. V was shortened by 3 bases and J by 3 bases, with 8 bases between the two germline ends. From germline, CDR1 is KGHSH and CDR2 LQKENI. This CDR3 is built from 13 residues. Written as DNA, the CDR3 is TGTGCCAGCTCACCCTCCGGGCACACTGAAGCTTTCTTT. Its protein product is CASSPSGHTEAFF.

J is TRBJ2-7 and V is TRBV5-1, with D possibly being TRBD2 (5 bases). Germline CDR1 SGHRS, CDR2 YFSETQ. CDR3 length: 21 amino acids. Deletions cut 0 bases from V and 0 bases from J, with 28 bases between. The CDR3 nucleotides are TGCGCCAGCAGCTTGGGTTATCTACGGACTTCGGTATCAACGAACTCCTACGAGCAGTACTTC. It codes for CASSLGYLRTSVSTNSYEQYF.

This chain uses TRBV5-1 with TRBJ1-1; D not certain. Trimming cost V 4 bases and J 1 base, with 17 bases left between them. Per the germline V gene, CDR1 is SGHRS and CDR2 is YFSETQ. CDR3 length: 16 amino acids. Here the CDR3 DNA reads TGCGCCAGCAGCCCCCGTACTACCCCGGGGAACACTGAAGCTTTCTTT. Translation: CASSPRTTPGNTEAFF.

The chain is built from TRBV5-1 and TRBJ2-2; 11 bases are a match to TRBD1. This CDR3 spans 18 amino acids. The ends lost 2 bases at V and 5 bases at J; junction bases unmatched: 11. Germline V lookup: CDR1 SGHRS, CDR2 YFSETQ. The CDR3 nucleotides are TGCGCCAGCAGCTTCCTCGGACAGGGGGCCGGCGCGACCGGGGAGCTGTTTTTT. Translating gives CASSFLGQGAGATGELFF.

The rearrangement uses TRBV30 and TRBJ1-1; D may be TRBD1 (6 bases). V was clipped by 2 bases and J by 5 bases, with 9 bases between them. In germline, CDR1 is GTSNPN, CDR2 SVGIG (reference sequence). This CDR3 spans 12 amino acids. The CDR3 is CAWSLRGTEAFF. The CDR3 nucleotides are TGTGCCTGGAGTTTGAGGGGGACTGAAGCTTTCTTT.

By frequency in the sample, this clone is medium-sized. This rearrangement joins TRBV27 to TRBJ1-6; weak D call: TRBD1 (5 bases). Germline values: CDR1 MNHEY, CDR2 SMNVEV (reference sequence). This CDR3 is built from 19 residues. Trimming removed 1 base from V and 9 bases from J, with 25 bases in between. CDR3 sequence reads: CASSLFQTGGGKRSSPLHF. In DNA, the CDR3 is TGTGCCAGCAGTTTATTTCAAACAGGCGGGGGGAAGAGGAGTTCACCCCTCCACTTT.

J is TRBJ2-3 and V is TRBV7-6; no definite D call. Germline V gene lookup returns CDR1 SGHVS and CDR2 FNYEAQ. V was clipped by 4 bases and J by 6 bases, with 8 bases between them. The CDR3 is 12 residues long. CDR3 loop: CASSSFRDTQYF. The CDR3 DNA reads TGTGCCAGCAGCTCTTTTCGGGATACGCAGTATTTT.

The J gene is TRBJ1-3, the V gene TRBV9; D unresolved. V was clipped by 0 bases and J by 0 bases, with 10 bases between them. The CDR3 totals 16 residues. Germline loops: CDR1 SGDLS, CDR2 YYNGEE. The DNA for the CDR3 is TGTGCCAGCAGCGTAGCCGGTAGGAGCTCTGGAAACACCATATATTTT. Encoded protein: CASSVAGRSSGNTIYF.

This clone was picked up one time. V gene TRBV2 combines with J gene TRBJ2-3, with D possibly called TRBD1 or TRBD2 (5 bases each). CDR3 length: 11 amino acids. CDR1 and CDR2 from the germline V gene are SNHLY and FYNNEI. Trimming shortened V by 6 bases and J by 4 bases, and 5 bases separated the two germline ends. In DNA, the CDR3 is TGTGCCAGCAGGGGGGCAGATACGCAGTATTTT. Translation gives CASRGADTQYF.